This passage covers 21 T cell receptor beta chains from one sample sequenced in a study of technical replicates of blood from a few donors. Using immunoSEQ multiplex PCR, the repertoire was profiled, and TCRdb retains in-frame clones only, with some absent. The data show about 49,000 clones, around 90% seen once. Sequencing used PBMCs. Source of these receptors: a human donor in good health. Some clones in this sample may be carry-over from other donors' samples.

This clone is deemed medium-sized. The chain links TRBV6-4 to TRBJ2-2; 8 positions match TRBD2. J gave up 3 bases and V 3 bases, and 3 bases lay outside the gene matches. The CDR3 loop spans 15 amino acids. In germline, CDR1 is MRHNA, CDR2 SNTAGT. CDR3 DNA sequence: TGTGCCAGCAGTGAGGTAGCGGGACACACCGGGGAGCTGTTTTTT. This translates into CASSEVAGHTGELFF.

CDR3 sequence reads: CASSQGWGSPGNGNTIYF. CDR3 nucleotides: TGCGCCAGCAGCCAAGGTTGGGGATCTCCAGGGAATGGAAACACCATATATTTT. V usage is TRBV4-1 and J usage is TRBJ1-3, with a weak D call TRBD1 (5 bases). V lost 1 base to trimming and J lost 3 bases, with 19 bases between them. The CDR3 spans 18 residues. Germline-derived CDR1 and CDR2 are MGHRA and YSYEKL.

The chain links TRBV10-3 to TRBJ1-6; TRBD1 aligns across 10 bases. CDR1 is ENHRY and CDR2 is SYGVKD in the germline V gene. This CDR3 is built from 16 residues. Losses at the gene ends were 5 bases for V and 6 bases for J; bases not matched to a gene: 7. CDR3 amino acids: CAISRDRGISNSPLHF. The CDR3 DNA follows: TGTGCCATCAGTAGGGACAGGGGAATTTCTAATTCACCCCTCCACTTT.

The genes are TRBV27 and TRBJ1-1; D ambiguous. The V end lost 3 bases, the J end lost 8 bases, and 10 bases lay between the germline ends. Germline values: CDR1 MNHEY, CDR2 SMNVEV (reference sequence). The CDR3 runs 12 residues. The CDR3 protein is CASSFRGLEAFF. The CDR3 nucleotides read TGTGCCAGCAGTTTTCGGGGTCTAGAAGCTTTCTTT.

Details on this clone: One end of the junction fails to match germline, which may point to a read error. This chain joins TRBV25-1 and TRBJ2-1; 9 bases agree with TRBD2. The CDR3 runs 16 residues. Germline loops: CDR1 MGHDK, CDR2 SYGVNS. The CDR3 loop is CASSEAASGTYTEQFF. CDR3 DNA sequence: TGTGCCAGCAGTGAAGCGGCTAGCGGGACATACACTGAGCAGTTCTTC.

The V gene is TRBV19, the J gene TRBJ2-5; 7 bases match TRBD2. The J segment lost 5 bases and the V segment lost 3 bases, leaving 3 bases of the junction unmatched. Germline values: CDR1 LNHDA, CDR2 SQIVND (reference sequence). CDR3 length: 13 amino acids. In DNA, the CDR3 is TGTGCCAGTAGTATTTTGCGGGGGGAGACCCAGTACTTC. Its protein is CASSILRGETQYF.

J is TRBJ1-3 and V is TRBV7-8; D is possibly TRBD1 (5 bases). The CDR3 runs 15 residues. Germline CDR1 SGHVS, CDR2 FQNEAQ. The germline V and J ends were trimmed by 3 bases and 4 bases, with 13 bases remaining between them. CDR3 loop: CASSFETGGGNTIYF. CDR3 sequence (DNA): TGTGCCAGCAGCTTCGAGACCGGGGGAGGAAACACCATATATTTT.

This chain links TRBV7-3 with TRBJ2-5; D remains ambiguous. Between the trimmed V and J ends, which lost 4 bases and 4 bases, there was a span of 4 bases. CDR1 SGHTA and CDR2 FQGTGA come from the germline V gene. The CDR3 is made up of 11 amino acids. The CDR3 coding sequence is TGTGCCAGCAGCTCTCGAGAGACCCAGTACTTC. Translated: CASSSRETQYF.

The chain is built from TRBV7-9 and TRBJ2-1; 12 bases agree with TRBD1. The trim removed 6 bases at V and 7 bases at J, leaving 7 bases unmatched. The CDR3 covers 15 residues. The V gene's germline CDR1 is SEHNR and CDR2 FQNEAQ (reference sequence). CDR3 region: CASRAGTGGRNEQFF. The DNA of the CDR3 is TGTGCCAGCAGAGCCGGGACAGGGGGCCGTAATGAGCAGTTCTTC.

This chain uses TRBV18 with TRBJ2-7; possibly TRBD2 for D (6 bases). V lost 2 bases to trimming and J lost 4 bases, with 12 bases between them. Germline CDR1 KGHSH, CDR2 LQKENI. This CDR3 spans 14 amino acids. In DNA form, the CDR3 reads TGTGCCAGCTCACCAAACGGACTATCTTACGAGCAGTACTTC. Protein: CASSPNGLSYEQYF.

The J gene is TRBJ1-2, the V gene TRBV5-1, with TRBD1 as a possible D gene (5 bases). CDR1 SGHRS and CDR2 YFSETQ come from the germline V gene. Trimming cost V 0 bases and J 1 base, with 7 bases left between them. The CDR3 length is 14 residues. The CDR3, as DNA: TGCGCCAGCAGCTTGGACGACAGTAACTATGGCTACACCTTC. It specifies CASSLDDSNYGYTF.

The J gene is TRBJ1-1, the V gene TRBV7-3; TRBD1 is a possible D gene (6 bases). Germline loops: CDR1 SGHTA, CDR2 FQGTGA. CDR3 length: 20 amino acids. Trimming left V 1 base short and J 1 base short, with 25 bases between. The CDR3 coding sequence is TGTGCCAGCAGCTTAAATCCGGATGTGTCTAAGGGACATAAGAACACTGAAGCTTTCTTT. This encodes CASSLNPDVSKGHKNTEAFF. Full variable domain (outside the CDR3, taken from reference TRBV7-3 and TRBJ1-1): GAGVSQTPSNKVTEKGKYVELRCDPISGHTALYWYRQSLGQGPEFLIYFQGTGAADDSGLPNDRFFAVRPEGSVSTLKIQRTERGDSAVYLCASSLNPDVSKGHKNTEAFFGQGTRLTVV.

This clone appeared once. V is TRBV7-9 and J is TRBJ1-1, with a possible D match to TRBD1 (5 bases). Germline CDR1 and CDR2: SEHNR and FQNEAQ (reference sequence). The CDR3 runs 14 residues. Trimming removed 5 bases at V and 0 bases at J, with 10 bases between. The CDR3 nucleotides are TGTGCCAGCAGCCGGGACTCTCTGAACACTGAAGCTTTCTTT. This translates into CASSRDSLNTEAFF.

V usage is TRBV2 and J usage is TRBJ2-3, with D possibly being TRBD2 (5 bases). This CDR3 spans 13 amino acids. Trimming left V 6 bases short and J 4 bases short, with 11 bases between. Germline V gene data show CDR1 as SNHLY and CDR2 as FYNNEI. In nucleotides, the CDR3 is TGTGCCAGCAGCGGGCTAGCACCAGATACGCAGTATTTT. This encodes CASSGLAPDTQYF. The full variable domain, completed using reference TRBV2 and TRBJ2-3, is EPEVTQTPSHQVTQMGQEVILRCVPISNHLYFYWYRQILGQKVEFLVSFYNNEISEKSEIFDDQFSVERPDGSNFTLKIRSTKLEDSAMYFCASSGLAPDTQYFGPGTRLTVL.

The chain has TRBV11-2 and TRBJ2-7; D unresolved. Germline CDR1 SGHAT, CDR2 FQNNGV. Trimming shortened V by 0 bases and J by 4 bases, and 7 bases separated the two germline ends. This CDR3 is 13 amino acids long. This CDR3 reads CASSLDAAYEQYF. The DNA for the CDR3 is TGTGCCAGCAGCTTAGATGCGGCATACGAGCAGTACTTC.

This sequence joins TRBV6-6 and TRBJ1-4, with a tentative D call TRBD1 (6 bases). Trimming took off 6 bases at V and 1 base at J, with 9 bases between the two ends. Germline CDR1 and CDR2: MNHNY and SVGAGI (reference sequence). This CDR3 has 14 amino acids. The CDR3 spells CASRQTGTNEKLFF. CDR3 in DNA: TGTGCCAGCAGACAGACAGGAACTAATGAAAAACTGTTTTTT.

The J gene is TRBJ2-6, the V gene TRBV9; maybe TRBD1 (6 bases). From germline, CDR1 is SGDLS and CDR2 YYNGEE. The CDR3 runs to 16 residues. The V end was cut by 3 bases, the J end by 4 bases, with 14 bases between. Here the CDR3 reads CASSDNRVSGANVLTF. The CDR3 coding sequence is TGTGCCAGCAGCGATAACAGGGTGTCAGGGGCCAACGTCCTGACTTTC.

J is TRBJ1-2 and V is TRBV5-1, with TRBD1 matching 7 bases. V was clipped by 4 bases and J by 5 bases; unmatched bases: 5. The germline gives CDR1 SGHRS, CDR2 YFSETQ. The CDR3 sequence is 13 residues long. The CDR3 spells CASSPSGGYGYTF. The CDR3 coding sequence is TGCGCCAGCAGCCCTTCAGGGGGTTATGGCTACACCTTC.

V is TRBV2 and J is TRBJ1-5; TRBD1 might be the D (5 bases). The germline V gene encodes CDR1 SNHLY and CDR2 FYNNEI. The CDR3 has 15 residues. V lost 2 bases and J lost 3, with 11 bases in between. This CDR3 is CASSENPGHNQPQHF. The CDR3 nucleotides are TGTGCCAGCAGTGAAAACCCAGGACACAATCAGCCCCAGCATTTT.

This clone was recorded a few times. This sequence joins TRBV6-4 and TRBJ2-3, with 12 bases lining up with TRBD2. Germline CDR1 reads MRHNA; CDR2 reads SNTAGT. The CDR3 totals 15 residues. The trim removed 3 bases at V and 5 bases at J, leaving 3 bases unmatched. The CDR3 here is CASSELAGGVDTQYF. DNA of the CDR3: TGTGCCAGCAGTGAACTAGCGGGGGGCGTAGATACGCAGTATTTT.

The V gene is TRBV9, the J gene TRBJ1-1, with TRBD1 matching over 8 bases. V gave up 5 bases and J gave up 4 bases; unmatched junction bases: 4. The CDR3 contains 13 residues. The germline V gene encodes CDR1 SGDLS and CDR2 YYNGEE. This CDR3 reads CASSPRGLTEAFF. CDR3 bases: TGTGCCAGCAGTCCCAGGGGGCTCACTGAAGCTTTCTTT.